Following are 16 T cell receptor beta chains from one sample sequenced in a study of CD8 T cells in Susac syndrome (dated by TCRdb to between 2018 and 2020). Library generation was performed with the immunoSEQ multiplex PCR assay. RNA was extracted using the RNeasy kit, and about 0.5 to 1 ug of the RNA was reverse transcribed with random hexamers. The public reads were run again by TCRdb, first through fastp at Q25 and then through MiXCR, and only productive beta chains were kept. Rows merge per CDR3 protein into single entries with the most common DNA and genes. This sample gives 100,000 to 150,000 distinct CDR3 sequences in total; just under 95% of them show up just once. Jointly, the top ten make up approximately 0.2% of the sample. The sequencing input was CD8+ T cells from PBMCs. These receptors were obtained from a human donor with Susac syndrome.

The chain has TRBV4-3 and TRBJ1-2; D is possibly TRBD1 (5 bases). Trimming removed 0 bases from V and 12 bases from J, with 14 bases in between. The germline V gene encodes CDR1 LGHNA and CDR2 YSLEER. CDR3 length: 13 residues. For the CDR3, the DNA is TGCGCCAGCAGCCAAGATTTGGAGGGGCTCCACACCTTC. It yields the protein CASSQDLEGLHTF.

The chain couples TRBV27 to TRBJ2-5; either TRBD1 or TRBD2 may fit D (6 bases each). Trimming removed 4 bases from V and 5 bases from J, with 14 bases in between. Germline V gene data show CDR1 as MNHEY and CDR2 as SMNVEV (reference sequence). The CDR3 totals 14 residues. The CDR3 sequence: CASSYGTQGETQYF. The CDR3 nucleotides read TGTGCCAGCAGTTATGGGACTCAGGGGGAGACCCAGTACTTC.

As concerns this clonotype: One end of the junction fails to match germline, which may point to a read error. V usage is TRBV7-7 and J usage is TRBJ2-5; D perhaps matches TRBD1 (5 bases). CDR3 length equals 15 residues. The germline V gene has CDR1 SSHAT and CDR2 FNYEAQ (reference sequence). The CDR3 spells CASSLGVSFAETQYF. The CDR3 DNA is TGTGCTAGCAGCTTAGGGGTGTCGTTTGCGGAGACCCAGTACTTC.

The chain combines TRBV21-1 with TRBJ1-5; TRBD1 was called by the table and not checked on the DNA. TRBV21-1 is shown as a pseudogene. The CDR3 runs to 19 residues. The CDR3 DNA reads TGTGCCAGCAGTACATTTACCGGGACAGGGTATTATAGCAATCAGCCCCAGCATTTT. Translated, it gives CASSTFTGTGYYSNQPQHF.

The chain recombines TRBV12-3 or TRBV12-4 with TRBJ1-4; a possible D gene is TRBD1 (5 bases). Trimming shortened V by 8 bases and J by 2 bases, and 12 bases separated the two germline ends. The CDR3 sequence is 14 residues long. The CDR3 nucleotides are TGTGCCAGCTCCGATGGGGGGACTAATGAAAAACTGTTTTTT. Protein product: CASSDGGTNEKLFF.

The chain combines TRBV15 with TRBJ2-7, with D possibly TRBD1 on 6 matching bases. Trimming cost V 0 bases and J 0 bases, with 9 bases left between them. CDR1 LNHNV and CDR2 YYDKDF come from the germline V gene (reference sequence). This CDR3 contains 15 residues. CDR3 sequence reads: CATSRDQDSSYEQYF. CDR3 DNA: TGTGCCACCAGCAGAGATCAGGACAGCTCCTACGAGCAGTACTTC.

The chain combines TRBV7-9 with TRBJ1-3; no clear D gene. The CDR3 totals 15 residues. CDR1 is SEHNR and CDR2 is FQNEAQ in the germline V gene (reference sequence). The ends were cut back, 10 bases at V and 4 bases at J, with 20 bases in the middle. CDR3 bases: TGTGCCATCTCGGGAGGAGGTTTCGCCGGAAACACCATATATTTT. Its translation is CAISGGGFAGNTIYF.

The CDR3 bases are TGTGCCACCAGCTTGATACGGGCCGACGAGCAGTACTTC. This sequence encodes CATSLIRADEQYF. The rearrangement joins TRBV15 to TRBJ2-7; D unclear. The V end was cut by 5 bases, the J end by 5 bases, with 13 bases between. Per germline, CDR1 LNHNV and CDR2 YYDKDF (reference sequence). The CDR3 has 13 residues. The whole variable domain, filled in from reference TRBV15 and TRBJ2-7, reads DAMVIQNPRYQVTQFGKPVTLSCSQTLNHNVMYWYQQKSSQAPKLLFHYYDKDFNNEADTPDNFQSRRPNTSFCFLDIRSPGLGDTAMYLCATSLIRADEQYFGPGTRLTVT.

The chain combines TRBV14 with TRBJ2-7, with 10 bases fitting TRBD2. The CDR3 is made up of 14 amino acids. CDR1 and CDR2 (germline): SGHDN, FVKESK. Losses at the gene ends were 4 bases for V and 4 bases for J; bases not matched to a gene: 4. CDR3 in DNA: TGTGCCAGCAGCCCCGTAGCGGGAGGTTACGAGCAGTACTTC. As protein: CASSPVAGGYEQYF.

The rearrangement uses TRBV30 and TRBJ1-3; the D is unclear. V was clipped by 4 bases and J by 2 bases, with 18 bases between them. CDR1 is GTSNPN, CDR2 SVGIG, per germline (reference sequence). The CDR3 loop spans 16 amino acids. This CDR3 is CAWNPTGPTPGNTIYF. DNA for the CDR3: TGTGCCTGGAACCCGACTGGACCAACTCCTGGAAACACCATATATTTT.

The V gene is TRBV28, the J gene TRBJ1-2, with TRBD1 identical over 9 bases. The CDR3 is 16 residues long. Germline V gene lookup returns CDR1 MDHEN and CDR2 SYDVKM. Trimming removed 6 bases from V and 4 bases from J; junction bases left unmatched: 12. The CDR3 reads CASRDDRGALGYGYTF. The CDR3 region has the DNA TGTGCCAGCAGGGACGACAGGGGGGCCTTGGGCTATGGCTACACCTTC.

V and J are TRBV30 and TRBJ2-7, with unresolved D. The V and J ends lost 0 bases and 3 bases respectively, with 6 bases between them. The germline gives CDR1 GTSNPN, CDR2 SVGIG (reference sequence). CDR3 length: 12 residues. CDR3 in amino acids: CAWSVQHYEQYF. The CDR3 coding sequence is TGTGCCTGGAGTGTACAACACTACGAGCAGTACTTC.

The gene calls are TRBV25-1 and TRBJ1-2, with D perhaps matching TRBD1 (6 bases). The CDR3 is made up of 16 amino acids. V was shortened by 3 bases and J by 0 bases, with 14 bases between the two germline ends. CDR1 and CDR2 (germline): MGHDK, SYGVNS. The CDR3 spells CASSDGDKGTNYGYTF. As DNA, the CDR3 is TGTGCCAGCAGTGATGGGGACAAGGGGACTAACTATGGCTACACCTTC.

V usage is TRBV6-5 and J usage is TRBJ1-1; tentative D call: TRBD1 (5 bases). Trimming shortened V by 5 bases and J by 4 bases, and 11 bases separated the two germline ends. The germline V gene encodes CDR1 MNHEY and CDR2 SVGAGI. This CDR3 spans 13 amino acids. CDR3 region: CASSPGVATEAFF. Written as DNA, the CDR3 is TGTGCCAGCAGTCCGGGGGTCGCCACTGAAGCTTTCTTT.

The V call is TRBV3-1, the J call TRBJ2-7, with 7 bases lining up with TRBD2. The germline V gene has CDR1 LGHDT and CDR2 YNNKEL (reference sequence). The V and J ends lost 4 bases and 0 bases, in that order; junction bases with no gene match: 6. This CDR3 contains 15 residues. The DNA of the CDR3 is TGTGCCAGCAGCCTCGGACTAGTTAGCTCCTACGAGCAGTACTTC. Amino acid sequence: CASSLGLVSSYEQYF.

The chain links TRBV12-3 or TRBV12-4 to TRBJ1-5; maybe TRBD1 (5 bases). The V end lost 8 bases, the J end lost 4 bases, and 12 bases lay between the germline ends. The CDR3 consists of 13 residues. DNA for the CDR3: TGTGCCAGCTCAAGCGGGACGAATCAGCCCCAGCATTTT. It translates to CASSSGTNQPQHF.